Listed here are 20 T cell receptor beta chains from one sample, sequenced in a study of blood T cell repertoires in COVID-19. Libraries were prepared by immunoSEQ multiplex PCR; TCRdb keeps only in-frame clonotypes and omits some of them. This table holds under 250,000 clones, about 83% found once. What was sequenced was peripheral blood. The receptor source for this set is a woman of 80 years or more with COVID-19, enrolled during active disease.

The chain combines TRBV6-4 with TRBJ1-6; possibly TRBD1 for D (6 bases). V was shortened by 0 bases and J by 6 bases, with 9 bases between the two germline ends. The CDR3 contains 15 residues. Germline V gene lookup returns CDR1 MRHNA and CDR2 SNTAGT. The CDR3 protein is CASSDSGQTNSPLHF. The CDR3 DNA reads as TGTGCCAGCAGTGACTCGGGACAAACTAATTCACCCCTCCACTTT.

The chain joins TRBV7-3 to TRBJ2-1, with 12 nucleotides matching TRBD2. CDR3 length equals 17 residues. CDR1 is SGHTA and CDR2 is FQGTGA in the germline V gene. V lost 4 bases, J lost 0 bases, and 4 bases stayed unmatched. The CDR3 coding sequence is TGTGCCAGCAGCTCTGGACTAGCGGGGAGCTCCTACAATGAGCAGTTCTTC. Its translation: CASSSGLAGSSYNEQFF.

This clone has a handful of counts. The genes are TRBV12-3 or TRBV12-4 and TRBJ1-1; 7 bases are shared with TRBD1. Losses at the gene ends were 6 bases for V and 7 bases for J; bases not matched to a gene: 8. CDR3 length: 13 amino acids. The CDR3 protein is CASRETGTDEAFF. Written as DNA, the CDR3 is TGTGCCAGCAGGGAGACAGGGACGGATGAAGCTTTCTTT.

In this sample, this clone turned up a few times. This rearrangement joins TRBV7-3 to TRBJ1-2, with TRBD1 matching 7 bases. With 4 bases clipped from V and 6 bases from J, the junction kept 8 bases outside the gene matches. Germline CDR1 is SGHTA and CDR2 is FQGTGA. The length of the CDR3 is 14 residues. The CDR3 nucleotides read TGTGCCAGCAGCTCCGGGATGGGACAGAATGGCTACACCTTC. It specifies CASSSGMGQNGYTF.

This chain uses TRBV18 with TRBJ1-1, with D maybe TRBD1 (5 bases). The CDR3 runs 14 residues. Germline-derived CDR1 and CDR2 are KGHSH and LQKENI. The V end lost 4 bases, the J end lost 7 bases, and 16 bases lay between the germline ends. The chain's CDR3 is CASSLSSDSLEAFF. Here the CDR3 DNA reads TGTGCCAGCTCACTCAGCAGTGACAGTCTTGAAGCTTTCTTT. The full variable domain, completed using reference TRBV18 and TRBJ1-1, is NAGVMQNPRHLVRRRGQEARLRCSPMKGHSHVYWYRQLPEEGLKFMVYLQKENIIDESGMPKERFSAEFPKEGPSILRIQQVVRGDSAAYFCASSLSSDSLEAFFGQGTRLTVV.

The chain recombines TRBV28 with TRBJ2-7, with a possible D match to TRBD1 (5 bases). Germline loops: CDR1 MDHEN, CDR2 SYDVKM. The CDR3 runs 12 residues. V dropped 10 bases and J dropped 3 bases, with 13 bases sitting between them. The CDR3 coding sequence is TGTGCCACCCAGGGTTTAATCTACGAGCAGTACTTC. It encodes CATQGLIYEQYF.

The V and J genes are TRBV18 and TRBJ1-1; D is unresolved. The CDR3 consists of 14 residues. The V gene's germline CDR1 is KGHSH and CDR2 LQKENI. V lost 5 bases and J 0 bases, leaving 10 bases between the germline ends. The CDR3 DNA follows: TGTGCCAGCTCAGGAGCAGACCTGAACACTGAAGCTTTCTTT. It specifies CASSGADLNTEAFF.

The gene calls are TRBV28 and TRBJ1-3; TRBD1 matches 9 bases. Germline CDR1 reads MDHEN; CDR2 reads SYDVKM. The CDR3 runs 20 residues. J was trimmed by 1 base and V by 6 bases; bases with no gene match: 19. The CDR3 spells CASRSPGQGIFDSSGNTIYF. In DNA form, the CDR3 reads TGTGCCAGCAGGTCCCCGGGACAGGGAATCTTCGACTCATCTGGAAACACCATATATTTT.

This clone was found a few times. The chain employs TRBV6-4 and TRBJ2-1; TRBD1 is a possible D gene (5 bases). This CDR3 is built from 14 residues. The germline gives CDR1 MRHNA, CDR2 SNTAGT. The V and J ends lost 5 bases and 0 bases respectively, with 8 bases between them. The CDR3 is CASSQGSSYNEQFF. The CDR3 DNA reads as TGTGCCAGCAGTCAGGGCAGCTCCTACAATGAGCAGTTCTTC.

The V call is TRBV13, the J call TRBJ2-3; possibly TRBD1 for D (5 bases). This CDR3 spans 15 amino acids. Per the germline V gene, CDR1 is PRHDT and CDR2 is FYEKMQ (reference sequence). V lost 1 base, J lost 6 bases, and 14 bases lay in between. The CDR3 sequence is CASSLEGVGADTQYF. The CDR3 DNA is TGTGCCAGCAGCTTAGAAGGGGTTGGGGCGGATACGCAGTATTTT.

The CDR3 loop is CASSLTENYGYTF. The CDR3 DNA sequence: TGTGCCAGCAGTCTGACAGAGAACTATGGCTACACCTTC. The gene calls are TRBV12-3 or TRBV12-4 and TRBJ1-2; TRBD1 might be the D (5 bases). Between the trimmed V and J ends, which lost 5 bases and 2 bases, there was a span of 9 bases. The CDR3 is 13 amino acids.

This sequence joins TRBV5-1 and TRBJ1-1; D possibly corresponds to TRBD1 (6 bases). V was cut by 4 bases and J by 5 bases, with 18 bases left in between. The CDR3 runs 15 residues. The germline V gene encodes CDR1 SGHRS and CDR2 YFSETQ. The CDR3 sequence: CASSPRGGERTEAFF. The CDR3 DNA reads TGCGCCAGCAGCCCCCGAGGGGGAGAACGAACTGAAGCTTTCTTT.

The gene calls are TRBV10-3 and TRBJ1-5, with TRBD1 as a possible D gene (6 bases). The CDR3 sequence is 14 residues long. Between the trimmed V and J ends, which lost 2 bases and 7 bases, there was a span of 12 bases. CDR1 is ENHRY, CDR2 SYGVKD, per germline. This CDR3 is CAISETGQSQPQHF. The CDR3 nucleotides are TGTGCCATCAGTGAGACTGGACAGTCACAGCCCCAGCATTTT.

The chain couples TRBV19 to TRBJ2-1, with 9 positions matching TRBD2. The germline CDR1 and CDR2 sequences are LNHDA and SQIVND (reference sequence). The V gene end was trimmed by 0 bases and the J gene end by 7 bases; junction bases not matched to a gene: 4. The CDR3 is made up of 15 amino acids. Written as DNA, the CDR3 is TGTGCCAGTAGTATAGACAGGCTAGCGGGGAATGAGCAGTTCTTC. Its translation is CASSIDRLAGNEQFF.

The chain couples TRBV19 to TRBJ1-6; TRBD1 matches 7 bases. With 6 bases clipped from V and 7 bases from J, the junction kept 6 bases outside the gene matches. CDR3 length equals 14 residues. Germline CDR1 and CDR2: LNHDA and SQIVND (reference sequence). Here the CDR3 DNA reads TGTGCCAGTAGCCGGGACAGCGGGAATTCACCCCTCCACTTT. Its protein is CASSRDSGNSPLHF.

V is TRBV28 and J is TRBJ1-2, with D unresolved. This CDR3 has 10 residues. Germline V lookup: CDR1 MDHEN, CDR2 SYDVKM. With 10 bases removed from V and 9 bases from J, the gap between germline ends came to 12 bases. The CDR3 DNA is TGTGCCACCAGGTCCTTAAGCTACACCTTC. Encoded protein: CATRSLSYTF.

The V gene is TRBV12-5, the J gene TRBJ1-2; possibly TRBD1 for D (5 bases). The CDR3 has 13 amino acids. Germline CDR1 reads LGHNT; CDR2 reads FRNRAP. V lost 6 bases and J lost 6, with 14 bases in between. For the CDR3, the DNA is TGTGCTAGTGGGCAGGGTGGCCGGGATGGCTACACCTTC. Protein sequence: CASGQGGRDGYTF.

This chain links TRBV7-2 with TRBJ1-2; 7 bases line up with TRBD1. CDR3 size: 13 residues. Germline CDR1 and CDR2: SGHTA and FQGNSA. After removal of 5 bases from V and 6 bases from J, the junction contained 6 bases not matched to a gene. The CDR3 here is CASSPDREDGYTF. CDR3 in DNA: TGTGCCAGCAGCCCTGACAGGGAGGATGGCTACACCTTC.

The chain couples TRBV7-9 to TRBJ2-1; 9 bases are a match to TRBD1. This CDR3 has 14 amino acids. V gave up 1 base and J gave up 12 bases; unmatched junction bases: 7. Germline-derived CDR1 and CDR2 are SEHNR and FQNEAQ (reference sequence). The CDR3 region is CASSLVGGQGGQFF. Here the CDR3 DNA reads TGTGCCAGCAGCTTAGTAGGGGGACAGGGTGGGCAGTTCTTC.

The chain couples TRBV3-1 (or the pseudogene TRBV3-2) to TRBJ2-3, with TRBD2 as a possible D gene (5 bases). The CDR3 consists of 16 residues. V dropped 2 bases and J dropped 0 bases, with 12 bases sitting between them. Germline V lookup: CDR1 LGHDT, CDR2 YNNKEL (reference sequence). The CDR3 DNA reads as TGTGCCAGCAGCCAAAGAAAGACGGGGAGCACAGATACGCAGTATTTT. Translation: CASSQRKTGSTDTQYF.